This paragraph reports one T cell receptor (beta chain). This entry belongs to a study of blood T cell repertoires in COVID-19. CDR1 is SGHRS and CDR2 is YFSETQ in the germline V gene. The V end was cut by 2 bases, the J end by 1 base, with 9 bases between. The CDR3 spans 14 residues. The assay was immunoSEQ multiplex PCR, and TCRdb's table has in-frame clones only and misses some. Of around 300,000 clones listed, approximately 82% are singletons. Material: peripheral blood. The sequence was collected from a man aged 25 to 40 with active or convalescent COVID-19. The chain employs TRBV5-1 and TRBJ1-1; D not resolved. CDR3 amino acids: CASSFELANTEAFF. In DNA form, the CDR3 reads TGCGCCAGCAGCTTTGAACTCGCGAACACTGAAGCTTTCTTT.